The 10 T cell receptor beta chains below come from one sample, sequenced in a study of cytomegalovirus exposure and HLA in healthy donors. Primers: 60 Vbeta forward and 13 Jbeta reverse. The data were produced by immunoSEQ multiplex PCR, yet TCRdb's version contains in-frame clones alone and is incomplete. The sample gives 250,000 to 300,000 clones, about four fifths of which show up once; roughly 2% is in the top ten. Sequencing was performed on PBMCs. Receptors were obtained from a middle-aged woman in good health and CMV-seropositive.

A note on this clone: Its ends do not fully match the called genes, so a read error is possible. In the same sample, other DNA sequences code for this CDR3. The chain joins TRBV30 to TRBJ1-2, with 8 bases lining up with TRBD1. CDR3 length: 12 residues. Germline CDR1 is GTSNPN and CDR2 is SVGIG (reference sequence). This CDR3 is CAWSTGQGGYTF. CDR3 nucleotides: TGCGCCTGGAGCACAGGACAGGGAGGCTACACCTTC.

The rearrangement joins TRBV27 to TRBJ1-2; maybe TRBD1 (6 bases). This CDR3 is 13 amino acids long. V lost 7 bases and J 6 bases, leaving 15 bases between the germline ends. The germline CDR1 and CDR2 sequences are MNHEY and SMNVEV (reference sequence). The CDR3 spells CASKDRYRDGYTF. The CDR3, as DNA: TGTGCCAGCAAAGACAGGTACCGCGATGGCTACACCTTC.

This chain connects TRBV30 to TRBJ2-3; TRBD2 is a possible D gene (6 bases). V was shortened by 1 base and J by 5 bases, with 22 bases between the two germline ends. Looked up from germline, CDR1 is GTSNPN and CDR2 is SVGIG (reference sequence). The CDR3 runs to 17 residues. CDR3 region: CAWSGGPGAKGIDTQYF. DNA of the CDR3: TGTGCCTGGAGTGGGGGACCGGGAGCAAAGGGCATAGATACGCAGTATTTT.

The chain couples TRBV10-3 to TRBJ2-7; 8 bases match TRBD2. V lost 7 bases to trimming and J lost 3 bases; unmatched junction nucleotides: 5. Germline values: CDR1 ENHRY, CDR2 SYGVKD. The CDR3 sequence is 13 residues long. The CDR3 DNA reads as TGTGCCATCATGGGACTAGAAATCTACGAGCAGTACTTC. Amino acids: CAIMGLEIYEQYF.

This sequence joins TRBV6-5 and TRBJ1-5, with D possibly being TRBD1 (5 bases). Germline CDR1 MNHEY, CDR2 SVGAGI. V gave up 6 bases and J gave up 0 bases, with 9 bases separating them. This CDR3 spans 14 amino acids. The CDR3 nucleotides read TGTGCCAGCAGCTCAGGGTATAGCAATCAGCCCCAGCATTTT. It codes for CASSSGYSNQPQHF.

This clone has only one observation. The rearrangement uses TRBV19 and TRBJ2-2; 7 bases map to TRBD2. Germline CDR1 and CDR2: LNHDA and SQIVND (reference sequence). After removal of 7 bases from V and 7 bases from J, the junction contained 18 bases not matched to a gene. CDR3 length: 17 amino acids. CDR3 in amino acids: CASTYGWGSGLDGELFF. The CDR3 DNA reads as TGTGCCAGTACCTACGGTTGGGGTAGCGGGTTGGACGGGGAGCTGTTTTTT.

The rearrangement links TRBV12-5 to TRBJ1-1; a possible D gene is TRBD1 (5 bases). V was trimmed by 3 bases and J by 7 bases, leaving 9 bases between them. The CDR3 spans 12 residues. Germline V gene data show CDR1 as LGHNT and CDR2 as FRNRAP. CDR3 nucleotide sequence: TGTGCTAGTGGTTTCCAGGGATTTGAAGCTTTCTTT. Its protein product is CASGFQGFEAFF.

There are a few counts of this clone. This rearrangement joins TRBV6-6 to TRBJ2-5; D may be TRBD2 (5 bases). Looked up from germline, CDR1 is MNHNY and CDR2 is SVGAGI (reference sequence). The CDR3 sequence is 16 residues long. V was pared by 7 bases and J by 0 bases, with 18 bases between. The CDR3 DNA follows: TGTGCCAGCAAATATCGAGGGCCCCATCACCAAGAGACCCAGTACTTC. Its protein product is CASKYRGPHHQETQYF.

V is TRBV30 and J is TRBJ2-5; the D is unclear. Germline CDR1 is GTSNPN and CDR2 is SVGIG (reference sequence). Trimming took off 4 bases at V and 5 bases at J, with 8 bases between the two ends. The CDR3 loop spans 11 amino acids. The CDR3 sequence: CAWTRQETQYF. The CDR3 DNA reads as TGTGCCTGGACCAGGCAGGAGACCCAGTACTTC.

This chain connects TRBV7-9 to TRBJ2-3; the D is unclear. This CDR3 has 15 amino acids. V shed 1 base and J shed 0 bases, with 8 bases lying between them. Germline V gene lookup returns CDR1 SEHNR and CDR2 FQNEAQ (reference sequence). CDR3 sequence: CASSLVRSSTDTQYF. The CDR3 DNA reads as TGTGCCAGCAGCTTAGTCCGCAGTAGCACAGATACGCAGTATTTT.